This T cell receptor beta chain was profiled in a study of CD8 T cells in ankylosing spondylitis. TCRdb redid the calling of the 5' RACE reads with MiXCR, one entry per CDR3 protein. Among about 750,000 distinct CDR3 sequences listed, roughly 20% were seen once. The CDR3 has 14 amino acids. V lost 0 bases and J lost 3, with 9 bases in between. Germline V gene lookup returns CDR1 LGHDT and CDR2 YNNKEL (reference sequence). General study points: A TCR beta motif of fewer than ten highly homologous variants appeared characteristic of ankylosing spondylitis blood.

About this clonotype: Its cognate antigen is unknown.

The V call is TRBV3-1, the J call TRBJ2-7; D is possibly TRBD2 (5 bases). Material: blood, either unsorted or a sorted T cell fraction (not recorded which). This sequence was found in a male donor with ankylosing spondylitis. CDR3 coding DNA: TGTGCCAGCAGCCAAGATTATGGAGGCTACGAGCAGTACTTC. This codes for CASSQDYGGYEQYF.